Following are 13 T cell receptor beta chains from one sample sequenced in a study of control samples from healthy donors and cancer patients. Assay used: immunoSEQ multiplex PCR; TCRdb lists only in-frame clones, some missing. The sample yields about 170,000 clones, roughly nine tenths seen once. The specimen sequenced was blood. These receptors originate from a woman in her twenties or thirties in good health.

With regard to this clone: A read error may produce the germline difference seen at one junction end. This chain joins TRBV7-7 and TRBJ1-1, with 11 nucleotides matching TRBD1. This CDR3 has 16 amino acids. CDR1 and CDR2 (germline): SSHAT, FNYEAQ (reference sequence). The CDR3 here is CASSLAPDRGLTEAFF. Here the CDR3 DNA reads TGTGCTAGCAGCTTAGCGCCGGACAGGGGGCTCACTGAAGCTTTCTTT.

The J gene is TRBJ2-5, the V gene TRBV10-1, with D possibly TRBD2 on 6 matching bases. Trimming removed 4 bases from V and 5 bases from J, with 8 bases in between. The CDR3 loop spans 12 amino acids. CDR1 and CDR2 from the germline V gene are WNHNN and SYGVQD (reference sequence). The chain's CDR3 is CASSAGEETQYF. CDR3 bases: TGCGCCAGCAGTGCGGGGGAGGAGACCCAGTACTTC.

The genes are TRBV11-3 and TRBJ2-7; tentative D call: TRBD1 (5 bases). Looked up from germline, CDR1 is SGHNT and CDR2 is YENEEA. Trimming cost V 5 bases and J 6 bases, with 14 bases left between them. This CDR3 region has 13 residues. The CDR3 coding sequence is TGTGCCAGCAGCCGACACCAGGGATCCGAGCAGTACTTC. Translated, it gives CASSRHQGSEQYF.

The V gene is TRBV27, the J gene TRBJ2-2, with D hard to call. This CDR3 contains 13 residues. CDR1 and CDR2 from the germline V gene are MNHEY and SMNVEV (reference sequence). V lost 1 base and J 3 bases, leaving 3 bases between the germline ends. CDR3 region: CASSLWDTGELFF. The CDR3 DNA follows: TGTGCCAGCAGTTTATGGGACACCGGGGAGCTGTTTTTT.

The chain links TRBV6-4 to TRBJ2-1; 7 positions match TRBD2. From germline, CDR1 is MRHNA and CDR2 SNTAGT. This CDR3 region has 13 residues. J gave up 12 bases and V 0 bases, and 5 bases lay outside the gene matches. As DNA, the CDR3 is TGTGCCAGCAGTGACTCCCCAGCGGGACCGCAGTTCTTC. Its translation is CASSDSPAGPQFF.

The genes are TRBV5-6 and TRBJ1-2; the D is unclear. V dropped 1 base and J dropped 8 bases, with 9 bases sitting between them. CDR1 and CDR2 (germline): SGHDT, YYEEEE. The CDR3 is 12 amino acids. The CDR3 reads CASSLRAWGYTF. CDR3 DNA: TGTGCCAGCAGCTTGAGGGCTTGGGGCTACACCTTC.

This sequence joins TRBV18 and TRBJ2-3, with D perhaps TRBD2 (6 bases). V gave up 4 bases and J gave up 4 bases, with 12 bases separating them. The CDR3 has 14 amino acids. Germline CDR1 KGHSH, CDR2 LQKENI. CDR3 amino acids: CASSLTGGADTQYF. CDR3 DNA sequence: TGTGCCAGCTCACTCACCGGAGGGGCAGATACGCAGTATTTT. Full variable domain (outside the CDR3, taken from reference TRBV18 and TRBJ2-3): NAGVMQNPRHLVRRRGQEARLRCSPMKGHSHVYWYRQLPEEGLKFMVYLQKENIIDESGMPKERFSAEFPKEGPSILRIQQVVRGDSAAYFCASSLTGGADTQYFGPGTRLTVL.

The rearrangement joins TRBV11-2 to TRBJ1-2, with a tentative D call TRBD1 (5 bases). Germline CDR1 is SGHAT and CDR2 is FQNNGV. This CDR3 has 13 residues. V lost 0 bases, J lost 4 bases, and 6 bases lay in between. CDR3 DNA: TGTGCCAGCAGCTTAGATGGGGCCTATGGCTACACCTTC. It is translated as CASSLDGAYGYTF.

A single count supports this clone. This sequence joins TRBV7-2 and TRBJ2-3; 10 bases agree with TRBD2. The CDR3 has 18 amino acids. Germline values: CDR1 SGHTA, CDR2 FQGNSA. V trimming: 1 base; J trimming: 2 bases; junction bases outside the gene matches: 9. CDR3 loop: CASSLEVVAGGNTDTQYF. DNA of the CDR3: TGTGCCAGCAGCTTAGAGGTCGTAGCGGGAGGTAACACAGATACGCAGTATTTT.

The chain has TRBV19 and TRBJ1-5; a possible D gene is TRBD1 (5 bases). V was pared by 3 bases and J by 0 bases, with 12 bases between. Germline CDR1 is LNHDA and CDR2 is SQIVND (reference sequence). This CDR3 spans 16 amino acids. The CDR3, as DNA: TGTGCCAGTAGTATCCCCATGACAGCTAGCAATCAGCCCCAGCATTTT. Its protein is CASSIPMTASNQPQHF.

The CDR3 region is CASSLWGNEQFF. The CDR3 region has the DNA TGTGCCAGCAGTTTATGGGGCAATGAGCAGTTCTTC. This chain connects TRBV28 to TRBJ2-1; D not resolved. Germline CDR1 and CDR2: MDHEN and SYDVKM. The ends were cut back, 0 bases at V and 6 bases at J, with 3 bases in the middle. The CDR3 length is 12 residues.

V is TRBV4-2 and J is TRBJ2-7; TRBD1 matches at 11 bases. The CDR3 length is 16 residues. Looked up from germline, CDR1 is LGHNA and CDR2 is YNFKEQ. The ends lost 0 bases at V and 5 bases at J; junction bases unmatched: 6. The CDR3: CASSQDTSDRGHEQYF. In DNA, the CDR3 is TGTGCCAGCAGCCAAGATACGTCGGACAGGGGGCACGAGCAGTACTTC.

The CDR3: CASSDGTGVRDIQYF. The CDR3 DNA reads as TGTGCCAGCAGCGACGGGACAGGGGTAAGGGACATTCAGTACTTC. This rearrangement joins TRBV5-4 to TRBJ2-4, with 10 bases aligning to TRBD1. CDR1 is SGHNT, CDR2 YYREEE, per germline (reference sequence). J gave up 8 bases and V 4 bases, and 9 bases lay outside the gene matches. The CDR3 is 15 amino acids.